Listed here is a single T cell receptor (beta chain). The sample comes from a study of technical replicates of blood from a few donors. The repertoire was sequenced with immunoSEQ multiplex PCR; TCRdb's copy has only in-frame clones and lacks some. The data show more than 55,000 clones, about 90% seen once. Losses at the gene ends were 6 bases for V and 5 bases for J; bases not matched to a gene: 8. This CDR3 has 14 amino acids. Germline CDR1 MNHEY, CDR2 SVGAGI. The origin of this receptor is a human donor in good health. The sequenced material came from T cells isolated from PBMCs. The gene calls are TRBV6-5 and TRBJ1-1; TRBD1 matches at 8 bases. The DNA of the CDR3 is TGTGCCAGCAGGGGTCCAGGGGGCCGAACTGAAGCTTTCTTT. Encoded protein: CASRGPGGRTEAFF.